This TCR beta chain was obtained from a study of neurological immune-mediated disorders. Notes on the study in general: Patients with HTLV-1-associated myelopathy had the highest level of TCR clonal expansion, whereas patients with multiple sclerosis had the lowest level, falling beneath the level found in healthy controls.

Regarding this clonotype: Antigen specificity is unknown.

After removal of 4 bases from V and 6 bases from J, the junction contained 7 bases not matched to a gene. This CDR3 has 14 residues. Per germline, CDR1 SGHDT and CDR2 YYEEEE. Synthesis of cDNA used 5'RACE (with 10-nucleotide random UMIs). TCRdb used MiXCR to reprocess the 5' RACE reads, holding one entry per CDR3 protein. Of fewer than 80,000 distinct CDR3 sequences listed, more than 4% are singletons. V gene TRBV5-6 combines with J gene TRBJ1-1; 9 bases are a match to TRBD1. The TCR sequence derives from a woman between 50 and 59 years old with multiple sclerosis. The material sequenced was PBMCs. CDR3 loop: CASSGGTGLPEAFF. The CDR3 DNA sequence: TGTGCCAGCAGCGGAGGGACAGGGCTCCCTGAAGCTTTCTTT. Based on the CDR3 plus reference TRBV5-6 and TRBJ1-1, the full variable domain is DAGVTQSPTHLIKTRGQQVTLRCSPKSGHDTVSWYQQALGQGPQFIFQYYEEEERQRGNFPDRFSGHQFPNYSSELNVNALLLGDSALYLCASSGGTGLPEAFFGQGTRLTVV.